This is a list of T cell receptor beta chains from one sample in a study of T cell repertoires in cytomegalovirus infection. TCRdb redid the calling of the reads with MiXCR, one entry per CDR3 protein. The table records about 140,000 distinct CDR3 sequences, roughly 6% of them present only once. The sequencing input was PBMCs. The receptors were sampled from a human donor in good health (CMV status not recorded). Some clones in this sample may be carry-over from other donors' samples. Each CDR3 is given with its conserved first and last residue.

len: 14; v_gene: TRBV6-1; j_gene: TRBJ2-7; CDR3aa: CASRARGLGYEQYF
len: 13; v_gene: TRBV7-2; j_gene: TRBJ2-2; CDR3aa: CASSLVGFGELFF
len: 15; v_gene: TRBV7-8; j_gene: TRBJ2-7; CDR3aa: CASSSTRGQNYEQYF
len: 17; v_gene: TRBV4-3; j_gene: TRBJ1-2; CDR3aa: CASSQIWGDRSSYGYTF
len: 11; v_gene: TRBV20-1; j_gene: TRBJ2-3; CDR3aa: CSAPAGYTQYF
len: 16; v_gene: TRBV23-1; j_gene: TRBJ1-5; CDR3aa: CASSPLDRSGNQPQHF
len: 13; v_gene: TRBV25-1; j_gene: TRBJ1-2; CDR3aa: CASSPVGSYGYTF
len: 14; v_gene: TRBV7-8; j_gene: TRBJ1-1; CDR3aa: CASSFQAKNTEAFF
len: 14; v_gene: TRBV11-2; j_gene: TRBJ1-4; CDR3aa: CASSPWGDSEKLFF
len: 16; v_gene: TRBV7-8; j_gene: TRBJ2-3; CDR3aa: CASSLFRNVGGDTQYF
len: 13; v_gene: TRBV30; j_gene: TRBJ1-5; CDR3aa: CACRRGPNQPQHF
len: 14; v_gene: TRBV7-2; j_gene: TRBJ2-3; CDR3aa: CASSPVRGTDTQYF
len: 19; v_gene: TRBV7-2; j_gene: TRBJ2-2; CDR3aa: CASSSRTRVIAGNTGELFF
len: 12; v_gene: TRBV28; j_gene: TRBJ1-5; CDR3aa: CASIRDEWPQHF